The rows below give T cell receptor beta chains drawn from one sample of a study of blood T cell repertoires in COVID-19. Profiled with immunoSEQ multiplex PCR; TCRdb holds only in-frame clones, not every one. The repertoire holds about 140,000 clones, with over 75% as singletons. The sequenced sample was PBMCs or T cells enriched from blood (not recorded which). The source is a woman between 45 and 60 years old who had recovered from COVID-19. Both conserved end residues are part of each CDR3. A D gene is named only where the DNA matches it firmly. Rows give clone size only sometimes, using once, few, many, or a class for an expanded clone.

J: TRBJ1-2
size: NA
D: NA
V: TRBV19
CDR3: CASSIDVNSHYGYTF
DNA: TGTGCCAGTAGTATAGATGTGAACAGCCACTATGGCTACACCTTC

J: TRBJ1-1
size: NA
D: NA
V: TRBV9
CDR3: CASSVGIGAGNTEAFF
DNA: TGTGCCAGCAGCGTAGGGATTGGGGCCGGGAACACTGAAGCTTTCTTT

J: TRBJ2-1
size: NA
D: TRBD2
V: TRBV11-2
CDR3: CASSHRGRRGTYNEQFF
DNA: TGTGCCAGCAGCCATCGAGGTAGGCGGGGGACCTACAATGAGCAGTTCTTC

J: TRBJ1-5
size: NA
D: NA
V: TRBV30
CDR3: CAWSVGLGGPVQPQHF
DNA: TGTGCCTGGAGTGTCGGTTTGGGGGGGCCGGTTCAGCCCCAGCATTTT

J: TRBJ1-3
size: once
D: NA
V: TRBV4-1
CDR3: CASSPGYSGNTIYF
DNA: TGCGCCAGCAGCCCGGGTTATTCTGGAAACACCATATATTTT

J: TRBJ2-7
size: few
D: NA
V: TRBV2
CDR3: CASSEIGLAPYEQYF
DNA: TGTGCCAGCAGTGAAATAGGCCTAGCGCCTTACGAGCAGTACTTC

J: TRBJ1-2
size: NA
D: NA
V: TRBV9
CDR3: CASRPPTDYGYTF
DNA: TGTGCCAGCAGGCCCCCTACTGACTATGGCTACACCTTC

J: TRBJ2-2
size: few
D: TRBD2
V: TRBV2
CDR3: CASRRGEGTGELFF
DNA: TGTGCCAGCAGGCGGGGGGAAGGCACCGGGGAGCTGTTTTTT

J: TRBJ2-7
size: few
D: NA
V: TRBV9
CDR3: CASSVEVRASYEQYF
DNA: TGTGCCAGCAGCGTAGAAGTCCGCGCCTCCTACGAGCAGTACTTC

J: TRBJ2-2
size: few
D: TRBD1
V: TRBV7-3
CDR3: CASSLTRLGQDTGELFF
DNA: TGTGCCAGCAGCTTAACGAGACTGGGACAGGACACCGGGGAGCTGTTTTTT

J: TRBJ1-1
size: NA
D: TRBD1
V: TRBV11-3
CDR3: CASSFAGTGGTEAFF
DNA: TGTGCCAGCAGCTTTGCCGGGACAGGGGGCACTGAAGCTTTCTTT

J: TRBJ2-1
size: NA
D: TRBD1
V: TRBV19
CDR3: CASSIWGTGYNNEQFF
DNA: TGTGCCAGTAGTATATGGGGGACAGGGTATAACAATGAGCAGTTCTTC

J: TRBJ1-2
size: few
D: TRBD1
V: TRBV18
CDR3: CASSPGQGREGYTF
DNA: TGTGCCAGCTCACCGGGACAGGGGAGAGAAGGCTACACCTTC

J: TRBJ2-1
size: NA
D: NA
V: TRBV11-2
CDR3: CASSLRFGRSYEQFF
DNA: TGTGCCAGCAGCTTAAGGTTTGGTCGGAGTTATGAGCAGTTCTTC

J: TRBJ2-3
size: once
D: NA
V: TRBV29-1
CDR3: CSVLVDTQYF
DNA: TGCAGCGTTCTTGTCGATACGCAGTATTTT

J: TRBJ1-5
size: NA
D: TRBD1
V: TRBV6-5
CDR3: CASWTGNQPQHF
DNA: TGTGCCAGCTGGACAGGGAATCAGCCCCAGCATTTT

J: TRBJ1-5
size: NA
D: NA
V: TRBV28
CDR3: CASSSSGQRGYNQPQHF
DNA: TGTGCCAGCAGTTCCTCCGGACAGAGGGGGTATAATCAGCCCCAGCATTTT

J: TRBJ2-1
size: NA
D: NA
V: TRBV24-1
CDR3: CATSDFPAGTYNEQFF
DNA: TGTGCCACCAGTGATTTCCCGGCAGGAACCTACAATGAGCAGTTCTTC

J: TRBJ2-4
size: NA
D: NA
V: TRBV6-1
CDR3: CASSEQGQTRYF
DNA: TGTGCCAGCAGTGAACAGGGACAGACTAGGTACTTC

J: TRBJ1-1
size: NA
D: NA
V: TRBV6-5
CDR3: CASRNQDRRAFF
DNA: TGTGCCAGCAGGAACCAAGACAGACGGGCTTTCTTT

J: TRBJ1-6
size: NA
D: NA
V: TRBV28
CDR3: CASSTGHGGEYSPLHF
DNA: TGTGCCAGCAGTACCGGACACGGGGGGGAATATTCACCCCTCCACTTT

J: TRBJ1-2
size: NA
D: NA
V: TRBV12-3/TRBV12-4
CDR3: CACLWARNYGYTF
DNA: TGTGCCTGCCTTTGGGCACGGAACTATGGCTACACCTTC

J: TRBJ2-2
size: NA
D: TRBD2
V: TRBV10-1
CDR3: CASSPGTSGRKGGELFF
DNA: TGCGCCAGCAGTCCCGGGACTAGCGGGAGAAAGGGCGGGGAGCTGTTTTTT

J: TRBJ2-5
size: NA
D: NA
V: TRBV11-3
CDR3: CASSQMGTLQGTQYF
DNA: TGTGCCAGCAGCCAAATGGGGACTCTACAAGGGACCCAGTACTTC

J: TRBJ1-2
size: few
D: TRBD1
V: TRBV25-1
CDR3: CASQNPRQGAEANYGYTF
DNA: TGTGCCAGCCAAAACCCCCGACAGGGGGCGGAAGCTAACTATGGCTACACCTTC

J: TRBJ2-5
size: NA
D: TRBD1
V: TRBV29-1
CDR3: CSVGTGAGETQYF
DNA: TGCAGCGTTGGGACAGGGGCTGGAGAGACCCAGTACTTC

J: TRBJ2-3
size: NA
D: TRBD2
V: TRBV6-6
CDR3: CASSPLSGGATDTQYF
DNA: TGTGCCAGCAGCCCGCTTAGCGGGGGGGCCACAGATACGCAGTATTTT

J: TRBJ2-1
size: NA
D: NA
V: TRBV9
CDR3: CASSSQLWDEQFF
DNA: TGTGCCAGCAGCTCACAGCTATGGGATGAGCAGTTCTTC

J: TRBJ2-3
size: NA
D: TRBD1
V: TRBV7-9
CDR3: CASSLGDRGHDTQYF
DNA: TGTGCCAGCAGCTTAGGGGACAGGGGGCATGATACGCAGTATTTT

J: TRBJ1-2
size: NA
D: NA
V: TRBV6-5
CDR3: CASSYSARQDYGYTF
DNA: TGTGCCAGCAGTTACTCGGCCAGGCAGGACTATGGCTACACCTTC

J: TRBJ2-3
size: NA
D: NA
V: TRBV5-1
CDR3: CASSSADLGADTQYF
DNA: TGCGCCAGCAGCTCCGCGGATCTGGGAGCAGATACGCAGTATTTT

J: TRBJ2-1
size: once
D: TRBD1
V: TRBV7-9
CDR3: CASSLVGGPNNEQFF
DNA: TGTGCCAGCAGCTTAGTAGGGGGCCCTAACAATGAGCAGTTCTTC

J: TRBJ2-5
size: NA
D: NA
V: TRBV6-5
CDR3: CASSSLRETQYF
DNA: TGTGCCAGCAGTTCCCTTCGGGAGACCCAGTACTTC

J: TRBJ1-2
size: NA
D: TRBD1
V: TRBV7-8
CDR3: CASSRDRGRANYGYTF
DNA: TGTGCCAGCAGCCGCGACAGGGGGCGGGCGAACTATGGCTACACCTTC

J: TRBJ2-1
size: NA
D: NA
V: TRBV6-5
CDR3: CASSYGPYNEQFF
DNA: TGTGCCAGCAGTTACGGCCCATACAATGAGCAGTTCTTC

J: TRBJ1-2
size: NA
D: NA
V: TRBV12-3/TRBV12-4
CDR3: CASSPQESYGYTF
DNA: TGTGCCAGCAGTCCTCAGGAATCCTATGGCTACACCTTC

J: TRBJ1-1
size: once
D: NA
V: TRBV7-9
CDR3: CASSLVDSSTEAFF
DNA: TGTGCCAGCAGCTTAGTAGACAGTTCCACTGAAGCTTTCTTT

J: TRBJ2-1
size: NA
D: TRBD2
V: TRBV5-1
CDR3: CASSLLAGEYNEQFF
DNA: TGCGCCAGCAGCTTGTTAGCGGGGGAGTACAATGAGCAGTTCTTC

J: TRBJ1-2
size: many
D: NA
V: TRBV6-5
CDR3: CASSSQSGAGNYGYTF
DNA: TGTGCCAGCAGTTCCCAATCTGGAGCGGGGAACTATGGCTACACCTTC

J: TRBJ2-5
size: NA
D: TRBD2
V: TRBV20-1
CDR3: CSASLLAGRETQYF
DNA: TGCAGTGCTAGTCTACTAGCGGGGAGAGAGACCCAGTACTTC

J: TRBJ1-5
size: NA
D: NA
V: TRBV4-1
CDR3: CASSQEGRAGWPQHF
DNA: TGCGCCAGCAGCCAAGAGGGCAGGGCCGGCTGGCCCCAGCATTTT

J: TRBJ2-2
size: NA
D: NA
V: TRBV29-1
CDR3: CSVGAGTGELFF
DNA: TGCAGCGTGGGTGCGGGCACCGGGGAGCTGTTTTTT

J: TRBJ1-4
size: NA
D: NA
V: TRBV12-3/TRBV12-4
CDR3: CASMERRNEKLFF
DNA: TGTGCCAGCATGGAGAGGAGAAATGAAAAACTGTTTTTT

J: TRBJ2-5
size: NA
D: TRBD1
V: TRBV7-3
CDR3: CASSPRTGGRETQYF
DNA: TGTGCCAGCAGCCCTCGGACAGGAGGCAGGGAGACCCAGTACTTC

J: TRBJ1-2
size: NA
D: NA
V: TRBV19
CDR3: CASFDYGYTF
DNA: TGTGCCAGTTTCGACTATGGCTACACCTTC

J: TRBJ2-3
size: NA
D: TRBD2
V: TRBV7-8
CDR3: CASSSKRGQITDTQYF
DNA: TGTGCCAGCAGTTCCAAGCGGGGGCAAATCACAGATACGCAGTATTTT

J: TRBJ2-3
size: NA
D: TRBD2
V: TRBV24-1
CDR3: CATSDTGLAGGPNTQYF
DNA: TGTGCCACCAGTGATACGGGACTAGCGGGAGGTCCGAATACGCAGTATTTT

J: TRBJ2-7
size: NA
D: TRBD1
V: TRBV11-3
CDR3: CASSLETGGSFEQYF
DNA: TGTGCCAGCAGCTTAGAAACAGGGGGGTCCTTCGAGCAGTACTTC

J: TRBJ1-3
size: NA
D: NA
V: TRBV12-5
CDR3: CASGLGGGDTIYF
DNA: TGTGCTAGTGGTTTGGGTGGCGGAGACACCATATATTTT

J: TRBJ1-2
size: NA
D: NA
V: TRBV6-5
CDR3: CAATVDGGDYYGYTF
DNA: TGTGCTGCAACGGTGGACGGGGGGGACTACTATGGCTACACCTTC